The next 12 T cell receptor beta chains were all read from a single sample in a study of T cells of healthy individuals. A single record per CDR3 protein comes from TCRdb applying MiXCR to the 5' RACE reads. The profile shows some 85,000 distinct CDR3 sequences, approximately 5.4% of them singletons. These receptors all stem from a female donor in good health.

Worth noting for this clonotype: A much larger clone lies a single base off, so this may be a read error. Written as DNA, the CDR3 is TGTGCCAGCAGCTTAGGGATAGGACTCTACGAGCAGTACTTC. Residues: CASSLGIGLYEQYF. The J gene is TRBJ2-7, the V gene TRBV7-8; maybe TRBD2 (5 bases). The CDR3 contains 14 residues. CDR1 is SGHVS and CDR2 is FQNEAQ in the germline V gene. Trimming shortened V by 1 base and J by 3 bases, and 10 bases separated the two germline ends.

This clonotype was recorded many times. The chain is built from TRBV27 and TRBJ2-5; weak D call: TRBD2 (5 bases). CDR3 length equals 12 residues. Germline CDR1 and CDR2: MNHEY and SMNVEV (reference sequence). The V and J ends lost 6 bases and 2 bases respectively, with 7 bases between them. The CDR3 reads CASSTRQETQYF. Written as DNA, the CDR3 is TGTGCCAGCAGCACTAGACAAGAGACCCAGTACTTC.

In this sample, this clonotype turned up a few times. CDR3 in DNA: TGTGCCAGCAGCCTTCAAGACGTACGTAGCCTGATGAACACTGAAGCTTTCTTT. Translated, it gives CASSLQDVRSLMNTEAFF. The V gene is TRBV7-8, the J gene TRBJ1-1; D unresolved. Trimming stripped 5 bases from V and 0 bases from J, with 22 bases between. The CDR3 is 18 amino acids. Germline lookup yields CDR1 SGHVS and CDR2 FQNEAQ.

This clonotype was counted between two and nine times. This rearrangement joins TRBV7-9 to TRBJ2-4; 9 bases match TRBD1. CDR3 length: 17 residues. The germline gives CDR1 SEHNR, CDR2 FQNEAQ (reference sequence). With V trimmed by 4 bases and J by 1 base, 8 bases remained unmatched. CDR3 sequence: CASSSTTGGLAKNIQYF. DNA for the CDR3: TGTGCCAGCAGCTCGACAACAGGGGGCTTGGCCAAAAACATTCAGTACTTC.

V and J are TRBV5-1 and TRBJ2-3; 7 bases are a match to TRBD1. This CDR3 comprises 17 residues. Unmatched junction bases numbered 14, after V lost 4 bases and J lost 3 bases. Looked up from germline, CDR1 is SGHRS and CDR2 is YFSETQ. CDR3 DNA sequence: TGCGCCAGCAGCCAAGCCGCCGGGACAGTATCGACAGATACGCAGTATTTT. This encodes CASSQAAGTVSTDTQYF.

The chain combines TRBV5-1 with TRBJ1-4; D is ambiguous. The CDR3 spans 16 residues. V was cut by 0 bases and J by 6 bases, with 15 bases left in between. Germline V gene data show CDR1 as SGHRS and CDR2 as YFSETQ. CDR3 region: CASSLAPNRRDEKLFF. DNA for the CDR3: TGCGCCAGCAGCTTGGCCCCTAACCGGCGGGATGAAAAACTGTTTTTT.

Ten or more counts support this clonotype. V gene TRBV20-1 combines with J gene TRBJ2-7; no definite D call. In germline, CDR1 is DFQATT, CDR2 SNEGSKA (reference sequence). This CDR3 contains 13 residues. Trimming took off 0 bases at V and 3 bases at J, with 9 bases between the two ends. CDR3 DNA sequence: TGCAGTGCTAGAGAAGCGCAGATCTACGAGCAGTACTTC. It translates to CSAREAQIYEQYF.

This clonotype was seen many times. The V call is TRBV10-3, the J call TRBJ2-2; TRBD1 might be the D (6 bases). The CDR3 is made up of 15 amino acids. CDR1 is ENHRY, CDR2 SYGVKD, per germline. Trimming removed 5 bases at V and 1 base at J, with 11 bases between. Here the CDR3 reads CAISPGHGNTGELFF. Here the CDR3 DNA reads TGTGCCATCAGTCCGGGACACGGGAACACCGGGGAGCTGTTTTTT.

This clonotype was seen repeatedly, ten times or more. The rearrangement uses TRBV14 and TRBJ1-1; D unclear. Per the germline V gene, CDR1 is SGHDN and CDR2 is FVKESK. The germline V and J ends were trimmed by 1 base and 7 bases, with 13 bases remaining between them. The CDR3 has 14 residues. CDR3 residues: CASSQAPAGGEAFF. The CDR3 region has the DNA TGTGCCAGCAGCCAAGCTCCGGCGGGTGGTGAAGCTTTCTTT.

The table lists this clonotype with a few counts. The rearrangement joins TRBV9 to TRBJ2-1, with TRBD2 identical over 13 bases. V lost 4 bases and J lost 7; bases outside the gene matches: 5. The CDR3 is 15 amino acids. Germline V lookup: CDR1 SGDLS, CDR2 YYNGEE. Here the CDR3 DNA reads TGTGCCAGCAGCTTGACTAGCGGGAGGCGGAATGAGCAGTTCTTC. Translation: CASSLTSGRRNEQFF.

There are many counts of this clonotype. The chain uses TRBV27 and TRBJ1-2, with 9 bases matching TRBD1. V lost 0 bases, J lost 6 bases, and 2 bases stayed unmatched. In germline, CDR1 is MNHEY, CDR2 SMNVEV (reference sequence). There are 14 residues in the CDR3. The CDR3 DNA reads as TGTGCCAGCAGTTTATCGAGGACAGGGGATGGCTACACCTTC. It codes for CASSLSRTGDGYTF.

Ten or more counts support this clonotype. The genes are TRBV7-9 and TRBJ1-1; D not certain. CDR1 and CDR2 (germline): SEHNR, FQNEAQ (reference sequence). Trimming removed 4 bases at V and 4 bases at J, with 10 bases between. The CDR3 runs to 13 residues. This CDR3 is CASSSDSGTEAFF. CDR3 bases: TGTGCCAGCAGCTCTGACTCGGGCACTGAAGCTTTCTTT. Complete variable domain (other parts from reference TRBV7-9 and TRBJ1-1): DTGVSQNPRHKITKRGQNVTFRCDPISEHNRLYWYRQTLGQGPEFLTYFQNEAQLEKSRLLSDRFSAERPKGSFSTLEIQRTEQGDSAMYLCASSSDSGTEAFFGQGTRLTVV.